Presented here are 6 T cell receptor beta chains from one specimen sequenced in a study of T cell responses to AZD1222 COVID-19 vaccine. Assay used: immunoSEQ multiplex PCR; TCRdb lists only in-frame clones, some missing. Of some 110,000 clones listed, more than 75% are singletons. Here the sequenced sample was peripheral blood, taken on day 0 of AZD1222 vaccination. These receptors were obtained from an adult in good health.

This clone was observed a single time. The chain links TRBV4-1 to TRBJ2-5; D call uncertain. Germline assignment: CDR1 MGHRA and CDR2 YSYEKL. The CDR3 runs to 11 residues. V lost 2 bases and J lost 2, with 0 bases in between. In DNA, the CDR3 is TGCGCCAGCAGCCAACAAGAGACCCAGTACTTC. Its translation: CASSQQETQYF.

The genes are TRBV27 and TRBJ1-5; the D is unclear. With 2 bases removed from V and 3 bases from J, the gap between germline ends came to 8 bases. This CDR3 region has 14 residues. Germline V CDR1 and CDR2: MNHEY, SMNVEV (reference sequence). In nucleotides, the CDR3 is TGTGCCAGCAGTTTAGGTCAGTTCAATCAGCCCCAGCATTTT. This translates into CASSLGQFNQPQHF.

The chain links TRBV3-1 (or the pseudogene TRBV3-2) to TRBJ1-2; TRBD1 might be the D (5 bases). Between the trimmed V and J ends, which lost 0 bases and 4 bases, there was a span of 12 bases. Looked up from germline, CDR1 is LGHDT and CDR2 is YNNKEL (reference sequence). The CDR3 sequence is 15 residues long. In DNA form, the CDR3 reads TGTGCCAGCAGCCAAGAGGGGCAGGGTACCTATGGCTACACCTTC. Translating it yields CASSQEGQGTYGYTF.

The gene calls are TRBV10-3 and TRBJ1-1, with D possibly TRBD1 on 6 matching bases. V lost 7 bases, J lost 4 bases, and 19 bases lay in between. Germline assignment: CDR1 ENHRY and CDR2 SYGVKD. This CDR3 region has 15 residues. DNA of the CDR3: TGTGCCATCACTTCGGACAGAGGGATGGGCACTGAAGCTTTCTTT. Its translation: CAITSDRGMGTEAFF.

The chain recombines TRBV6-2 or TRBV6-3 with TRBJ1-2, with unresolved D. Germline V gives CDR1 MNHEY, CDR2 SVGEGT. The CDR3 covers 15 residues. V dropped 0 bases and J dropped 6 bases, with 14 bases sitting between them. CDR3 amino acids: CASSYSARPSHGYTF. Here the CDR3 DNA reads TGTGCCAGCAGTTACTCCGCCCGACCTTCGCATGGCTACACCTTC.

The V gene is TRBV3-1 (or the pseudogene TRBV3-2), the J gene TRBJ2-3; 7 bases line up with TRBD2. The V and J ends lost 3 bases and 2 bases, in that order; junction bases with no gene match: 11. Germline-derived CDR1 and CDR2 are LGHDT and YNNKEL (reference sequence). This CDR3 has 17 residues. The CDR3 loop reads CASSQYRSGKFTDTQYF. The CDR3 coding sequence is TGTGCCAGCAGCCAGTACCGGAGCGGGAAATTCACAGATACGCAGTATTTT.